The clone carrying this T cell receptor beta chain was observed a handful of times. The antigen is not known. This sample is drawn from a study of post-analysis software for immune sequencing data. The library was made from cDNA and included unique molecular identifiers. TCRdb passed the PCR reads through MiXCR, listing each CDR3 protein once. The data contain 650,000 to 850,000 distinct CDR3 sequences, under 60% of them singletons. Germline CDR1 MNHNS, CDR2 SASEGT. This CDR3 contains 14 residues. Trimming removed 6 bases from V and 8 bases from J; junction bases left unmatched: 10. Study findings and constraints: Controls showed lower frequencies than patients for five TRBV segments, and TRBV5-6, TRBV5-1 and TRBV20-1 were among these.

The sample was blood. The clonotype was recovered from a girl between 5 and 17 years old with multiple sclerosis. This chain uses TRBV6-1 with TRBJ1-2; 9 bases map to TRBD1. The DNA of the CDR3 is TGTGCCAGCAGGCTGAAACAGGGGGCTGAGGGCTACACCTTC. Translated, it gives CASRLKQGAEGYTF.